This TCR beta chain comes out of a study of Ad26.COV2.S vaccination and SARS-CoV-2 variants. At the level of the study: Ad26.COV2.S was injected intramuscularly once or twice, 56 days apart. Overall study results and limits: Placebo recipients showed lower spike-specific TCR breadth than vaccinees.

Looked up from germline, CDR1 is MNHEY and CDR2 is SMNVEV (reference sequence). The V and J ends lost 0 bases and 12 bases respectively, with 14 bases between them. The CDR3 is 14 amino acids. Treatment described: around 19 received Ad26.COV2.S at low or high dose, single or two shots; roughly 5 received placebo; per-sample allocation not given. Specimen acquisition occurred on day 63 following the initial vaccine or placebo injection. A Boston donor was an adult aged 18-55 years. As concerns this clone: Its specificity is not known.

TCRdb's copy holds only in-frame clones and misses some; the assay was immunoSEQ multiplex PCR. The sample includes under 550,000 clones, around 89% of them seen just once. The chain links TRBV27 to TRBJ2-2, with D possibly matching TRBD2 (5 bases). The source material was peripheral blood, sampled in a trial of Ad26.COV2.S vaccine versus placebo. The sequence was collected from a person aged 18 to 65 who received the Ad26.COV2.S COVID-19 vaccine or a placebo. DNA of the CDR3: TGTGCCAGCAGTTTATCGACGTCGGGAAAGAAGCTGTTTTTT. Translation: CASSLSTSGKKLFF.